The entry below gives a single TCR beta chain sequence along with its context. Its antigen is unidentified. Naive CD8 cells lacked CD45RO and underwent positive selection for CCR7, leaving out terminally differentiated effector memory CD45RA+ cells. CDR1 and CDR2 (germline): SEHNR, FQNEAQ (reference sequence). Trimming pared 5 bases from V and 8 bases from J, leaving 12 bases between. The CDR3 contains 13 residues. Method: immunoSEQ multiplex PCR; TCRdb's copy keeps in-frame clones and lacks some. The data show about 2 million clones, over 85% seen once. The data belong to a study of shared clonotypes between healthy human individuals. Study results and limitations: Sequencing of the sorted subsets was shown by rarefaction to be incomplete despite large depth.

Material for sequencing was naive CD8+ T cells sorted from blood. This rearrangement joins TRBV7-9 to TRBJ2-2; D uncertain. The receptor was derived from a man in his late teens or twenties in good health. CDR3 sequence reads: CASSEDPVGELFF. The CDR3 DNA reads TGTGCCAGCAGCGAGGACCCCGTGGGGGAGCTGTTTTTT.